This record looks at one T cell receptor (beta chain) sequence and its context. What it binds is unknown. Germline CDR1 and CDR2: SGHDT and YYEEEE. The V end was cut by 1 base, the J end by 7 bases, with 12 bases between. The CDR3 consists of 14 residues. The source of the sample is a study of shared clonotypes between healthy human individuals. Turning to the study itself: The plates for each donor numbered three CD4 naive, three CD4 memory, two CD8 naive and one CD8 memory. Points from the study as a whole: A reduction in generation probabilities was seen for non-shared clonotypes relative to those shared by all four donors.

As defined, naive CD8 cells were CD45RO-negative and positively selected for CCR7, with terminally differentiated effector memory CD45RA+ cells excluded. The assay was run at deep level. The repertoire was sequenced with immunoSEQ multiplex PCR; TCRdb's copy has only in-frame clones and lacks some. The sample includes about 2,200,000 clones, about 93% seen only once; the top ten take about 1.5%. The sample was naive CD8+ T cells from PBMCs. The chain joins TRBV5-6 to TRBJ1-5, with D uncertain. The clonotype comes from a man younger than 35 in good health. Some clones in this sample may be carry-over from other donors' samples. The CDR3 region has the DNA TGTGCCAGCAGCTTGTGGGTTTCGGGGCAGCCCCAGCATTTT. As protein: CASSLWVSGQPQHF.